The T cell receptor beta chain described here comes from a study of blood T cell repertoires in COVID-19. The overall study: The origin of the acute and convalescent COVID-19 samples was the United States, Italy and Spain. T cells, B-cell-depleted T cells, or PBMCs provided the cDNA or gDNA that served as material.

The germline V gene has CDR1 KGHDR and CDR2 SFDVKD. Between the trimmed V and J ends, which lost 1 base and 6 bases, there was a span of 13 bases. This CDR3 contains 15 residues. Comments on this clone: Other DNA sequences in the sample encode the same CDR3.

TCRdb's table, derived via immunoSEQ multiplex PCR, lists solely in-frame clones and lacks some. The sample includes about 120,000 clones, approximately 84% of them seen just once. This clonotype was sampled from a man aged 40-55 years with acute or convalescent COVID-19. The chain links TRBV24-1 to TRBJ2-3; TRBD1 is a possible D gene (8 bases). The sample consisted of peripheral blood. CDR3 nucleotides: TGTGCCACCAGTGATTTTGGACAGGGAGGGGATACGCAGTATTTT. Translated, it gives CATSDFGQGGDTQYF.